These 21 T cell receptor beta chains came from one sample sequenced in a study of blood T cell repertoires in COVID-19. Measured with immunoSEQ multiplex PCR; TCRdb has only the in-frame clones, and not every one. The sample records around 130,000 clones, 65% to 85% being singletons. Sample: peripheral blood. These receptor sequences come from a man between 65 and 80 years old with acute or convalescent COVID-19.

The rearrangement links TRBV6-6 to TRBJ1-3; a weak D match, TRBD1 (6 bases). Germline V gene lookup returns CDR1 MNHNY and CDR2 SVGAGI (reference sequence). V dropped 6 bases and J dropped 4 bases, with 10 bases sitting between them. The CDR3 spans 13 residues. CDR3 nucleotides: TGTGCCAGCAGCACAGGGACGGGAAACACCATATATTTT. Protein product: CASSTGTGNTIYF.

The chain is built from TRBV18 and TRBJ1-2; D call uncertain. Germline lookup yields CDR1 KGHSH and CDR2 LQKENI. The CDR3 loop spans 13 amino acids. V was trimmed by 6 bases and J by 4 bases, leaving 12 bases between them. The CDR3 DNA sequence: TGTGCCAGCTCTACCTTGAACGGCTATGGCTACACCTTC. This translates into CASSTLNGYGYTF. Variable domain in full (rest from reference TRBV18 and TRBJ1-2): NAGVMQNPRHLVRRRGQEARLRCSPMKGHSHVYWYRQLPEEGLKFMVYLQKENIIDESGMPKERFSAEFPKEGPSILRIQQVVRGDSAAYFCASSTLNGYGYTFGSGTRLTVV.

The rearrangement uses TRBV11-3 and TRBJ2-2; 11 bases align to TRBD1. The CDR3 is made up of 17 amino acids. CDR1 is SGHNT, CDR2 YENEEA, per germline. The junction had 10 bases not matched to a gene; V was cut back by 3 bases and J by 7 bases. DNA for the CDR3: TGTGCCAGCAGCTTTTCCGGGACAGGGGGGTTAAACGGGGAGCTGTTTTTT. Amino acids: CASSFSGTGGLNGELFF.

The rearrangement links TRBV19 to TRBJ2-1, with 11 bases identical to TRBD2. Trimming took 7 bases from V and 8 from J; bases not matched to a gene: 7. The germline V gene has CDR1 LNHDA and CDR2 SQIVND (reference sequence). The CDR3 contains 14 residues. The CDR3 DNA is TGTGCCAGTATCGGGTCTAGCGGGGGGTATGAGCAGTTCTTC. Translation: CASIGSSGGYEQFF. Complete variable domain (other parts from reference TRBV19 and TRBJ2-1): DGGITQSPKYLFRKEGQNVTLSCEQNLNHDAMYWYRQDPGQGLRLIYYSQIVNDFQKGDIAEGYSVSREKKESFPLTVTSAQKNPTAFYLCASIGSSGGYEQFFGPGTRLTVL.

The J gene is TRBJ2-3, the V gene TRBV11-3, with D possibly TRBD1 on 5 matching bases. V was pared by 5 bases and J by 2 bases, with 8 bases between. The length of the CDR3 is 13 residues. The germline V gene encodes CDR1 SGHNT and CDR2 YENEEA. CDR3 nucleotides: TGTGCCAGCAGCCAAGGGGTCACAGATACGCAGTATTTT. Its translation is CASSQGVTDTQYF.

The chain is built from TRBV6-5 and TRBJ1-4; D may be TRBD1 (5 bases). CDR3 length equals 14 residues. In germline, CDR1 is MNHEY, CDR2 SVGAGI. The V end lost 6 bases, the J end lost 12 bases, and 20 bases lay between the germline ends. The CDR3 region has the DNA TGTGCCAGCAGCCATCCCCAAATTTGGGGGGAACTGTTTTTT. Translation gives CASSHPQIWGELFF.

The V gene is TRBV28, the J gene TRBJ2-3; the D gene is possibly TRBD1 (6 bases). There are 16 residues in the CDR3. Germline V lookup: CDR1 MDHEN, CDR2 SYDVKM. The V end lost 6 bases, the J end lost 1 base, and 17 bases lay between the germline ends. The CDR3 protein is CASSNSRTVGTDTQYF. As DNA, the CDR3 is TGTGCCAGCAGCAATTCACGGACAGTAGGCACAGATACGCAGTATTTT.

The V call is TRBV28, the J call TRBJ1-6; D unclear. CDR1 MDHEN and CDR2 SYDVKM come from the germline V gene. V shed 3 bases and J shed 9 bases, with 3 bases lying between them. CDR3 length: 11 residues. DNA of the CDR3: TGTGCCAGCAGTTTCCGTTCACCCCTCCACTTT. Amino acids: CASSFRSPLHF. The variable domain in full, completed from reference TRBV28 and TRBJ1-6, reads DVKVTQSSRYLVKRTGEKVFLECVQDMDHENMFWYRQDPGLGLRLIYFSYDVKMKEKGDIPEGYSVSREKKERFSLILESASTNQTSMYLCASSFRSPLHFGNGTRLTVT.

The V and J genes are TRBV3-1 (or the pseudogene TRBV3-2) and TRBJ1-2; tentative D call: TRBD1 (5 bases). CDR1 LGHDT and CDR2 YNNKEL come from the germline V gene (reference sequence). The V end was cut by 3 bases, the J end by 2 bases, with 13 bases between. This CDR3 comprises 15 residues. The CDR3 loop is CASSQRQGGNYGYTF. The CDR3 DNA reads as TGTGCCAGCAGCCAGAGGCAGGGTGGGAACTATGGCTACACCTTC.

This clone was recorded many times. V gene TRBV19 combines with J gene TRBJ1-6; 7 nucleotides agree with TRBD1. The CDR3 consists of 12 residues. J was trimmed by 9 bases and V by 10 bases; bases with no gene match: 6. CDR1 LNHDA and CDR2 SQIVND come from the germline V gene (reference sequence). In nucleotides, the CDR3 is TGTGCCACTCAAGACAGGGCTTCACCCCTCCACTTT. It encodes CATQDRASPLHF.

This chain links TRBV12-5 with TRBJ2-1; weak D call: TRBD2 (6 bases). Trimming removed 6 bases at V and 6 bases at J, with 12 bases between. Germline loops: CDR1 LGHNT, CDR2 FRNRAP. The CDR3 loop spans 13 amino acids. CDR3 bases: TGTGCTAGTGGACTCGGGGGACTCAATGAGCAGTTCTTC. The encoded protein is CASGLGGLNEQFF.

This chain's CDR3 is CASSFRGNSYNEQFF. The DNA for the CDR3 is TGTGCCAGCAGTTTCCGGGGGAACTCCTACAATGAGCAGTTCTTC. V and J are TRBV27 and TRBJ2-1; maybe TRBD2 (6 bases). This CDR3 spans 15 amino acids. Looked up from germline, CDR1 is MNHEY and CDR2 is SMNVEV (reference sequence). Trimming took 3 bases from V and 0 from J, leaving 9 bases between them.

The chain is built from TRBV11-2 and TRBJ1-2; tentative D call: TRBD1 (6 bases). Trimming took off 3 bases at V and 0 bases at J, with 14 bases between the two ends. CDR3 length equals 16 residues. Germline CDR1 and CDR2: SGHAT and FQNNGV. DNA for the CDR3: TGTGCCAGCAGCTTTATCCGGGACAAACCTAACTATGGCTACACCTTC. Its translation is CASSFIRDKPNYGYTF.

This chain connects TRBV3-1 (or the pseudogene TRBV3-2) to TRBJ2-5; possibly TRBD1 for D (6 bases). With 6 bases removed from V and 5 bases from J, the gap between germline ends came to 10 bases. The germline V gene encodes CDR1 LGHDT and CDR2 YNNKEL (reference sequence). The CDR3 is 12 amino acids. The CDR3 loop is CASRQGGETQYF. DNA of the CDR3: TGTGCCAGCAGACAGGGCGGGGAGACCCAGTACTTC.

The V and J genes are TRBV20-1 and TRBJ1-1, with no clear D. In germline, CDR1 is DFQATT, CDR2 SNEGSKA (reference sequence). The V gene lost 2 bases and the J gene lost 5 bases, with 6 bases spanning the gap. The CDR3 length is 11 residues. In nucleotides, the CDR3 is TGCAGTGCTAGACCGGGGACTGAAGCTTTCTTT. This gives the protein CSARPGTEAFF.

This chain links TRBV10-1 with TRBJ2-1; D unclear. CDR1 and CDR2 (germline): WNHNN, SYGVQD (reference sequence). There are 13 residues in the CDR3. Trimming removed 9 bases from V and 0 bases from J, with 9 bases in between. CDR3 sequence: CASKTVSYNEQFF. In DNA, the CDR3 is TGCGCCAGTAAAACAGTCTCCTACAATGAGCAGTTCTTC.

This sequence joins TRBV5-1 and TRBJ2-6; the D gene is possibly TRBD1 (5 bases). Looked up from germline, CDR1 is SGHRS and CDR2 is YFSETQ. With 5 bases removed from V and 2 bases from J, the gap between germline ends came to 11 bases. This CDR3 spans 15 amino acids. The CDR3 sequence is CASRPEGAGANVLTF. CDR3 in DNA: TGCGCCAGCAGACCCGAAGGGGCTGGGGCCAACGTCCTGACTTTC.

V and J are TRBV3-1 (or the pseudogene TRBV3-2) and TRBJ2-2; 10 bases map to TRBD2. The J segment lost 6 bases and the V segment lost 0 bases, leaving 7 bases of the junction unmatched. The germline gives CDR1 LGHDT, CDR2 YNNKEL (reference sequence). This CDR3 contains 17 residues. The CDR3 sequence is CASSQDYRTSGSGELFF. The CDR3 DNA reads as TGTGCCAGCAGCCAAGATTACAGGACTAGCGGATCCGGGGAGCTGTTTTTT.

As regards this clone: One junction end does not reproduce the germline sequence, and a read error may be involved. The DNA for the CDR3 is TGTGCCAGCACTCTCTCGGGGGGCTCCTCCTTC. Amino acids: CASTLSGGSSF. The chain couples TRBV2 to TRBJ1-2; the D gene is possibly TRBD1 (6 bases). The CDR3 is 11 residues long. CDR1 and CDR2 from the germline V gene are SNHLY and FYNNEI.

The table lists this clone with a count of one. The CDR3 loop reads CASTQGGEQYF. In nucleotides, the CDR3 is TGTGCCAGCACCCAGGGGGGCGAGCAGTACTTC. The rearrangement links TRBV6-5 to TRBJ2-7; a possible D gene is TRBD1 (7 bases). The germline V gene encodes CDR1 MNHEY and CDR2 SVGAGI. V lost 7 bases and J 6 bases, leaving 10 bases between the germline ends. The CDR3 is 11 amino acids.

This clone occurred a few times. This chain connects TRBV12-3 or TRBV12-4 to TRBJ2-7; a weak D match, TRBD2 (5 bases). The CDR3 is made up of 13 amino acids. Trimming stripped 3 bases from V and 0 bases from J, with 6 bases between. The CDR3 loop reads CASSFTSSYEQYF. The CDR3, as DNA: TGTGCCAGCAGTTTTACTAGCTCCTACGAGCAGTACTTC.